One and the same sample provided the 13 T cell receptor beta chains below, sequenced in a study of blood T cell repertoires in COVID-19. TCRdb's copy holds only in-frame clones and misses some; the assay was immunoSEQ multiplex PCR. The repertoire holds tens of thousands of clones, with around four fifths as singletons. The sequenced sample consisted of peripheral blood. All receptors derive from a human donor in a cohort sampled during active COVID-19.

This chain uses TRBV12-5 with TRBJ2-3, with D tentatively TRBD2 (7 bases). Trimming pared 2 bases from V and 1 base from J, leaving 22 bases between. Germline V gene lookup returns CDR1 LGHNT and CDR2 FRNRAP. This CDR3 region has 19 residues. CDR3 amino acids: CASGLRAGVGLRGTDTQYF. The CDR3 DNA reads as TGTGCTAGTGGTTTGAGGGCAGGGGTGGGACTAAGGGGCACAGATACGCAGTATTTT.

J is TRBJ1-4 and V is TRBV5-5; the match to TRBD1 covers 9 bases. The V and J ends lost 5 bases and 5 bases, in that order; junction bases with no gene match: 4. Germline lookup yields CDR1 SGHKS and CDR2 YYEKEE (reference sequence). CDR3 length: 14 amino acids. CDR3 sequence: CASSRGTGNEKLFF. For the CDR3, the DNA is TGTGCCAGCAGTCGTGGGACAGGGAATGAAAAACTGTTTTTT. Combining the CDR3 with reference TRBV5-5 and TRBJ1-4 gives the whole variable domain DAGVTQSPTHLIKTRGQQVTLRCSPISGHKSVSWYQQVLGQGPQFIFQYYEKEERGRGNFPDRFSARQFPNYSSELNVNALLLGDSALYLCASSRGTGNEKLFFGSGTQLSVL.

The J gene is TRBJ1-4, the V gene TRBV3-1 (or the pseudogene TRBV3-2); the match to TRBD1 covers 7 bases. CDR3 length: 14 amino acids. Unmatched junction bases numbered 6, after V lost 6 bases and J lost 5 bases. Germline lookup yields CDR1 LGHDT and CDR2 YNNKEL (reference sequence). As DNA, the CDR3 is TGTGCCAGCAGGCGACAGGGATCAAATGAAAAACTGTTTTTT. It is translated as CASRRQGSNEKLFF.

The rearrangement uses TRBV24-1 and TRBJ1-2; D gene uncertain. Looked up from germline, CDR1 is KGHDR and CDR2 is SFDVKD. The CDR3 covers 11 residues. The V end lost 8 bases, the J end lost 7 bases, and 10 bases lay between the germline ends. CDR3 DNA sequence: TGTGCCACCACGGGGAGAGGTGGCTACACCTTC. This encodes CATTGRGGYTF.

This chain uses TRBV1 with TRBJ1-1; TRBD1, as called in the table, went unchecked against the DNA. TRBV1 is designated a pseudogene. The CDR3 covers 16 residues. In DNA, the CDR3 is TGCACCAGCAGCCAAGAATCCCCAGGGGGTGGGTTTGAAGCTTTCTTT. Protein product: CTSSQESPGGGFEAFF.

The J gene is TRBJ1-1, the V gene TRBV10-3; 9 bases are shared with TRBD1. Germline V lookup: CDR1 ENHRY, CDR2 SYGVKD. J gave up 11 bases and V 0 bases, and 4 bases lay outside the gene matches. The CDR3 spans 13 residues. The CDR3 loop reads CAISESGTGWAFF. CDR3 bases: TGTGCCATCAGTGAGTCGGGGACAGGGTGGGCTTTCTTT.

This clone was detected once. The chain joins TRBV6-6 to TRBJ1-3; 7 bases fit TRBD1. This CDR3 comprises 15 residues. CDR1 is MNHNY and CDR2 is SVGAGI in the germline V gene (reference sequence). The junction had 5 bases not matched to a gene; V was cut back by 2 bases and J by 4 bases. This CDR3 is CASSYTDREGNTIYF. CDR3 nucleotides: TGTGCCAGCAGTTACACCGACAGGGAGGGAAACACCATATATTTT.

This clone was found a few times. The CDR3 DNA reads TGTGCCAGCAGCTCCCAGACAGGGGCGAACACTGAAGCTTTCTTT. Its translation: CASSSQTGANTEAFF. This chain connects TRBV7-2 to TRBJ1-1, with 8 bases that match TRBD1. V lost 4 bases, J lost 1 base, and 5 bases stayed unmatched. The length of the CDR3 is 15 residues. Germline V gene lookup returns CDR1 SGHTA and CDR2 FQGNSA.

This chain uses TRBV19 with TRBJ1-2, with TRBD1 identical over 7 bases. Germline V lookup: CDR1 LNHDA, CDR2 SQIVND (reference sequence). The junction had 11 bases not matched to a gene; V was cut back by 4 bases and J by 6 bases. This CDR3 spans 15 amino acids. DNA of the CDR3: TGTGCCAGTAGTACCTCGGGACAGATTTTAAATGGCTACACCTTC. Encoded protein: CASSTSGQILNGYTF.

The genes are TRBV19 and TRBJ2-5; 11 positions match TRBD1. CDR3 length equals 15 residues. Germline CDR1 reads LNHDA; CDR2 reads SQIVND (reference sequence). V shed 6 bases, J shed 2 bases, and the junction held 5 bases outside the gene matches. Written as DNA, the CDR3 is TGTGCCAGTAGCTTCCGGGACAGGGGGCAAGAGACCCAGTACTTC. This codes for CASSFRDRGQETQYF.

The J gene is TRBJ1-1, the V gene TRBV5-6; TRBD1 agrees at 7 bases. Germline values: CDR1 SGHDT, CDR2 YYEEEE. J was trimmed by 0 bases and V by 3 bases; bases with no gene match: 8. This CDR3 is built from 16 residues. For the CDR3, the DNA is TGTGCCAGCAGCTACAGGGGCCCAGCCGTGAACACTGAAGCTTTCTTT. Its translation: CASSYRGPAVNTEAFF.

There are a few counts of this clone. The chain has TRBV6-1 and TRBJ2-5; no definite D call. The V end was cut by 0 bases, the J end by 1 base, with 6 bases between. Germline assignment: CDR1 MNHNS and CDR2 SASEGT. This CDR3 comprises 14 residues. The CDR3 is CASSEAAVQETQYF. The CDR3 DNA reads TGTGCCAGCAGTGAAGCGGCGGTCCAAGAGACCCAGTACTTC.

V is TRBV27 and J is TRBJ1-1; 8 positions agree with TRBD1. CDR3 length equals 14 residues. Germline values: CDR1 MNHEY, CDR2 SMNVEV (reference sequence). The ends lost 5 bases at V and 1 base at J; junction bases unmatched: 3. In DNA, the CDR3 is TGTGCCAGCAGTCTGGACAGGGAGAACACTGAAGCTTTCTTT. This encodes CASSLDRENTEAFF.